The TCR beta chain under discussion was sequenced for a study of CD8 T cells in Susac syndrome. Reverse transcription of 0.5 to 1 ug RNA was carried out with random hexamers. TCRdb re-called the immunoSEQ multiplex PCR reads through MiXCR, storing one row per CDR3 protein. This table has around 150,000 distinct CDR3 sequences, 95% appearing once. As concerns this clonotype: Its antigen remains unknown.

Overall study results and limits: The TCR sequencing and HLA analysis in the study involved a relatively small number of individuals, as the study acknowledged.

Trimming removed 10 bases at V and 5 bases at J, with 21 bases between. CDR1 and CDR2 from the germline V gene are SGHVS and FNYEAQ. The CDR3 covers 14 residues. V usage is TRBV7-6 and J usage is TRBJ2-7, with a weak D call TRBD2 (5 bases). The TCR was taken from a human donor with Susac syndrome. The sample taken for sequencing was CD8+ T cells from PBMCs. CDR3 DNA: TGTGCCACCTCCCCGGCTAGCCGGAGTCACGAGCAGTACTTC. Translated: CATSPASRSHEQYF.